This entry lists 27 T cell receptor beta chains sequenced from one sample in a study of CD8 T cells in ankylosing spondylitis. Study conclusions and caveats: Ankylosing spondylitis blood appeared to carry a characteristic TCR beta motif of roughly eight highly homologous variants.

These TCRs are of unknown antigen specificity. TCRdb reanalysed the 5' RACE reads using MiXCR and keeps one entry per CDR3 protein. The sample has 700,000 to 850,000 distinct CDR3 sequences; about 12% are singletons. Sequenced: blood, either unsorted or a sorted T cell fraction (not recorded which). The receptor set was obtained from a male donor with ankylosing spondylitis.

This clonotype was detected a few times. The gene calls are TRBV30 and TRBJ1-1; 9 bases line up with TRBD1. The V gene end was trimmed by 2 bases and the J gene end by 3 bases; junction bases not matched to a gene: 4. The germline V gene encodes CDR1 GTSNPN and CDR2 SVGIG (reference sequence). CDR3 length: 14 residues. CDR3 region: CAWSRTGVHTEAFF. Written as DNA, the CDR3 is TGTGCCTGGAGTAGGACAGGGGTTCACACTGAAGCTTTCTTT.

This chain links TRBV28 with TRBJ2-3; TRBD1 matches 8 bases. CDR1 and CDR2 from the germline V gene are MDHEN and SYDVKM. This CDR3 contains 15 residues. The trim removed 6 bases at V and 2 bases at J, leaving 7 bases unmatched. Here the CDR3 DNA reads TGTGCCAGCAGGCGGACAGGGCCGTCCACAGATACGCAGTATTTT. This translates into CASRRTGPSTDTQYF.

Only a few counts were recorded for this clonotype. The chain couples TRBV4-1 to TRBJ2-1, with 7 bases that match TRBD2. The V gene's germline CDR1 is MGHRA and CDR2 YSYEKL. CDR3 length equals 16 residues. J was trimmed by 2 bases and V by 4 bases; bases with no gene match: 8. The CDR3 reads CASSPRRDYPYNEQFF. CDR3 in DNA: TGCGCCAGCAGCCCTCGACGGGACTACCCCTACAATGAGCAGTTCTTC.

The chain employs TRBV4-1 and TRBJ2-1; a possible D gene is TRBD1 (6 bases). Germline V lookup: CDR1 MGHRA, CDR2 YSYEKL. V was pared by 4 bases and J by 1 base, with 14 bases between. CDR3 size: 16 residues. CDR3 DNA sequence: TGCGCCAGCAGCCCTCCGGGACAACGATCCTACAATGAGCAGTTCTTC. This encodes CASSPPGQRSYNEQFF.

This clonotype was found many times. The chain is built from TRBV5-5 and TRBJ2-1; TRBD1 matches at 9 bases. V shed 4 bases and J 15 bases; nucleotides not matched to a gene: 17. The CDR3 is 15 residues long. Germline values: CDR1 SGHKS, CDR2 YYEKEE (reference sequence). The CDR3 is CASSQRDRAYNDAFF. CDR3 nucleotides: TGTGCCAGCAGCCAAAGGGACAGGGCCTACAATGATGCGTTCTTC. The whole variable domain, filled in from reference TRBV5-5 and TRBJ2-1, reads DAGVTQSPTHLIKTRGQQVTLRCSPISGHKSVSWYQQVLGQGPQFIFQYYEKEERGRGNFPDRFSARQFPNYSSELNVNALLLGDSALYLCASSQRDRAYNDAFFGPGTRLTVL.

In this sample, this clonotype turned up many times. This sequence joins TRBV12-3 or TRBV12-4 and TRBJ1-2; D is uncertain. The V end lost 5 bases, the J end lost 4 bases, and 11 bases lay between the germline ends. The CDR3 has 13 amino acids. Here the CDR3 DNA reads TGTGCCAGCAGTCCCCGAGGCCTCTATGGCTACACCTTC. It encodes CASSPRGLYGYTF.

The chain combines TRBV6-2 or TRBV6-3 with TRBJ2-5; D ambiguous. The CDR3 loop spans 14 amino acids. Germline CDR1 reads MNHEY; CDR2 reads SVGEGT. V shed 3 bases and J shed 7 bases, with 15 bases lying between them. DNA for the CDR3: TGTGCCAGCAGTTATGGCGGTTTAAGAGGGACCCAGTACTTC. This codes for CASSYGGLRGTQYF.

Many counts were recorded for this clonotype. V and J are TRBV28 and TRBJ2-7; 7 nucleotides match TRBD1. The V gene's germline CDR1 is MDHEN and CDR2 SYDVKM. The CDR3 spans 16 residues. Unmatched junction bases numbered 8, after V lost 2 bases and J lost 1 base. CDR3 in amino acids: CASSLPGTASSYEQYF. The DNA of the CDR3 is TGTGCCAGCAGTTTACCCGGGACAGCATCTTCCTACGAGCAGTACTTC. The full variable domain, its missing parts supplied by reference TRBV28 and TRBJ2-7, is DVKVTQSSRYLVKRTGEKVFLECVQDMDHENMFWYRQDPGLGLRLIYFSYDVKMKEKGDIPEGYSVSREKKERFSLILESASTNQTSMYLCASSLPGTASSYEQYFGPGTRLTVT.

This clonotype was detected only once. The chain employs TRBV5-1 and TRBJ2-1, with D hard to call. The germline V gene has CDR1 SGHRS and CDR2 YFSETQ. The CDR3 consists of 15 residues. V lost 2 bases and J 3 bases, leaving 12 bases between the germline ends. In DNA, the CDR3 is TGCGCCAGCAGCTTAAGACGGTTAAGCTACAATGAGCAGTTCTTC. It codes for CASSLRRLSYNEQFF.

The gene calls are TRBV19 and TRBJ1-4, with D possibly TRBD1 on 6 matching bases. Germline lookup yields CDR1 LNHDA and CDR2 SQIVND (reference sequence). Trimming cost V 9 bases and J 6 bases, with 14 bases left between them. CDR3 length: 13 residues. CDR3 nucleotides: TGTGCCAGCCGACAGGTGGATGATGAAAAACTGTTTTTT. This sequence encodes CASRQVDDEKLFF.

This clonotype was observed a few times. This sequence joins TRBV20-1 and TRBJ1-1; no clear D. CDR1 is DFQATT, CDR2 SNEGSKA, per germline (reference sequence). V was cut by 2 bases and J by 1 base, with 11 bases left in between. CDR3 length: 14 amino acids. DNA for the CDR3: TGCAGTGCTAGATTAACCGCGGGGAACACTGAAGCTTTCTTT. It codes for CSARLTAGNTEAFF.

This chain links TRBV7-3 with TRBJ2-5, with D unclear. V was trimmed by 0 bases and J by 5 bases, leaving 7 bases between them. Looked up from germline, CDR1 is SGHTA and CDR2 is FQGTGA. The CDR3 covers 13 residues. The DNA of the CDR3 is TGTGCCAGCAGCTTAACACTCCTGGAGACCCAGTACTTC. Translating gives CASSLTLLETQYF. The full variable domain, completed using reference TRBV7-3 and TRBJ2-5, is GAGVSQTPSNKVTEKGKYVELRCDPISGHTALYWYRQSLGQGPEFLIYFQGTGAADDSGLPNDRFFAVRPEGSVSTLKIQRTERGDSAVYLCASSLTLLETQYFGPGTRLLVL.

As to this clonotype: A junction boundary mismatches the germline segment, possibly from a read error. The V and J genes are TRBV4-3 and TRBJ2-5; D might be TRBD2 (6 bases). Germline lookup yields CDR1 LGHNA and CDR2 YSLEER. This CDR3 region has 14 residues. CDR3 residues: CASRQEASEGTQYF. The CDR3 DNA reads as TGCGCCAGCAGACAAGAGGCTAGCGAGGGGACCCAGTACTTC.

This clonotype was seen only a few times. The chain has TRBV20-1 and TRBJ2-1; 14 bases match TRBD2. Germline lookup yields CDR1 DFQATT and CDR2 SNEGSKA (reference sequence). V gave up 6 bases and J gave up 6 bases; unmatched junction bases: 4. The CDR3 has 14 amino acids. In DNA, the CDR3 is TGCAGTGCGAGGACTAGCGGGAGGCCCAATGAGCAGTTCTTC. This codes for CSARTSGRPNEQFF.

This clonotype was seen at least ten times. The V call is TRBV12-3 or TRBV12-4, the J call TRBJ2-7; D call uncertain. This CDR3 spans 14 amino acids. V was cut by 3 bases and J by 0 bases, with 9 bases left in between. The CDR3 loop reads CASSFRHHSYEQYF. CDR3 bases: TGTGCCAGCAGTTTCCGGCACCACTCCTACGAGCAGTACTTC.

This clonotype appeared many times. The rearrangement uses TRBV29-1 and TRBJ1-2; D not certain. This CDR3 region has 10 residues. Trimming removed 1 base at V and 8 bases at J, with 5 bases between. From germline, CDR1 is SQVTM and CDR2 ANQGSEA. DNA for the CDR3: TGCAGCGTTGAAGGGCGGGGCTACACCTTC. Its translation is CSVEGRGYTF.

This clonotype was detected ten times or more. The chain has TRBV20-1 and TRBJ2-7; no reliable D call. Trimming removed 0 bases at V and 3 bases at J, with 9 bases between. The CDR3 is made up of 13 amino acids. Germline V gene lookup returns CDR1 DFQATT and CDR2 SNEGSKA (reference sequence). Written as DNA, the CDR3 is TGCAGTGCTAGAGACCCAAGAGGCTACGAGCAGTACTTC. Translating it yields CSARDPRGYEQYF.

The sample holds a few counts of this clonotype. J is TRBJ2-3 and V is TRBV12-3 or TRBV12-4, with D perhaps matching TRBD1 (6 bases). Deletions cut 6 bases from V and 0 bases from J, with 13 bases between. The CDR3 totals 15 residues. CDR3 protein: CASSIQGHSTDTQYF. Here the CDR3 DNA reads TGTGCCAGCAGCATCCAGGGGCATAGCACAGATACGCAGTATTTT.

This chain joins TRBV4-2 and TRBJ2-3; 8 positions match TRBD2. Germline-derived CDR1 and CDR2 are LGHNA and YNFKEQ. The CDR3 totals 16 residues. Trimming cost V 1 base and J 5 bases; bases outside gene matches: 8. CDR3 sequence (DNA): TGTGCCAGCAGCCAAGGTCGAACGGGGGGGCGAGATACGCAGTATTTT. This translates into CASSQGRTGGRDTQYF.

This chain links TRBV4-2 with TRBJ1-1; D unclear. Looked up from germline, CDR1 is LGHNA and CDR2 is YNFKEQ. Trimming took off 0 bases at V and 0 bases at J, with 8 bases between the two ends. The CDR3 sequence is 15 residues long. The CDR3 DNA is TGTGCCAGCAGCCAAGATTTACTCTTGAACACTGAAGCTTTCTTT. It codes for CASSQDLLLNTEAFF.

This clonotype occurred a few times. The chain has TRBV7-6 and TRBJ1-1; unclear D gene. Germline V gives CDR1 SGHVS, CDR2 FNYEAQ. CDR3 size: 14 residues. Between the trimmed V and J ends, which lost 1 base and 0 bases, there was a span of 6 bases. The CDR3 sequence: CASSLEVVNTEAFF. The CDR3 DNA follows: TGTGCCAGCAGCTTAGAAGTGGTGAACACTGAAGCTTTCTTT.

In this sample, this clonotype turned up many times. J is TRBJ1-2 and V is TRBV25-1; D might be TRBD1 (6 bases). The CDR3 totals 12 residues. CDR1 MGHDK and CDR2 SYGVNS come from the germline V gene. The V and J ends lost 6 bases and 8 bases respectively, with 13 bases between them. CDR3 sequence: CASREQGGGYTF. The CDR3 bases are TGTGCCAGCAGAGAACAAGGGGGGGGCTACACCTTC.

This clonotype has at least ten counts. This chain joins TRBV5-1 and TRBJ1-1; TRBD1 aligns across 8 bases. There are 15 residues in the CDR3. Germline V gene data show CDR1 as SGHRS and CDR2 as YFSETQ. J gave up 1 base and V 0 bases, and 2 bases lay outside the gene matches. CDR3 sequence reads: CASSLGDRRNTEAFF. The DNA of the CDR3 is TGCGCCAGCAGCTTGGGGGACAGGAGGAACACTGAAGCTTTCTTT.

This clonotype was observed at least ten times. The CDR3 DNA follows: TGTGCCATCAGCTTATCACAGGGGAACCAGCCCCAGCATTTT. It translates to CAISLSQGNQPQHF. This chain connects TRBV10-3 to TRBJ1-5; 7 bases map to TRBD1. V shed 6 bases and J 7 bases; nucleotides not matched to a gene: 9. CDR1 ENHRY and CDR2 SYGVKD come from the germline V gene. CDR3 length: 14 amino acids.

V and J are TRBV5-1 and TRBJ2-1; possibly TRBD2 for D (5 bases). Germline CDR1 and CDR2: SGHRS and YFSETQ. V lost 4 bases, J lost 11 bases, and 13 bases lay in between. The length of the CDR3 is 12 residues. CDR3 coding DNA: TGCGCCAGCAGCACAGAGGGCGATAAGCAGTTCTTC. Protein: CASSTEGDKQFF.

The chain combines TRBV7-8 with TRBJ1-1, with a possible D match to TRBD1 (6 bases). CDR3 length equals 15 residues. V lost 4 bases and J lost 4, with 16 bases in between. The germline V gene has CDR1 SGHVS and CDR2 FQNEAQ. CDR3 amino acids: CASSSLGGGRTEAFF. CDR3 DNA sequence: TGTGCCAGCAGCTCCCTAGGGGGTGGACGCACTGAAGCTTTCTTT.

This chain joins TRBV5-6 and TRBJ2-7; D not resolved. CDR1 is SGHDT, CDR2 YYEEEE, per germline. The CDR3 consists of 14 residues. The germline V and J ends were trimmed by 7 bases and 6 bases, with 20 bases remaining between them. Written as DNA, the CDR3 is TGTGCCAGCGGCTCCCGGCCCCTCAGCTGCGAGCAGTACTTC. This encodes CASGSRPLSCEQYF.